The source of this T cell receptor (beta chain) is a study of T-cell reconstitution after alpha-beta-depleted transplantation in children. Findings and limits, study-wide: The authors attributed T-cell counts and diversity one year after transplant mostly to newly produced T cells. Alpha-beta T cells about two months after transplant reportedly derived from several hundred expanded graft clones. Surviving recipient T cells and thymic progenitors produced the high day-60 TCRbeta diversity seen in some patients.

The CDR3 is 15 amino acids. Trimming removed 0 bases at V and 7 bases at J, with 13 bases between. Germline CDR1 is MGHRA and CDR2 is YSYEKL. Unique molecular identifiers were incorporated when the TCRbeta library was constructed. TCRdb re-called the PCR reads with MiXCR, one entry per CDR3 protein. The table lists roughly 300,000 distinct CDR3 sequences, 9.5% to 13% of them singletons. In its sample, this clonotype was seen many times. Its antigen is unidentified. The starting material was peripheral blood, obtained 180 days after TCRalphabeta/CD19-depleted stem cell transplant. The sequence was collected from a male patient aged 2-15 years who had a stem cell transplant for chronic granulomatous disease, so the T cells may come from the graft donor. V and J are TRBV4-1 and TRBJ1-5; D might be TRBD1 (5 bases). The DNA of the CDR3 is TGCGCCAGCAGCCAAGAAGGAGCGGGGGTGCAGCCCCAGCATTTT. This codes for CASSQEGAGVQPQHF.